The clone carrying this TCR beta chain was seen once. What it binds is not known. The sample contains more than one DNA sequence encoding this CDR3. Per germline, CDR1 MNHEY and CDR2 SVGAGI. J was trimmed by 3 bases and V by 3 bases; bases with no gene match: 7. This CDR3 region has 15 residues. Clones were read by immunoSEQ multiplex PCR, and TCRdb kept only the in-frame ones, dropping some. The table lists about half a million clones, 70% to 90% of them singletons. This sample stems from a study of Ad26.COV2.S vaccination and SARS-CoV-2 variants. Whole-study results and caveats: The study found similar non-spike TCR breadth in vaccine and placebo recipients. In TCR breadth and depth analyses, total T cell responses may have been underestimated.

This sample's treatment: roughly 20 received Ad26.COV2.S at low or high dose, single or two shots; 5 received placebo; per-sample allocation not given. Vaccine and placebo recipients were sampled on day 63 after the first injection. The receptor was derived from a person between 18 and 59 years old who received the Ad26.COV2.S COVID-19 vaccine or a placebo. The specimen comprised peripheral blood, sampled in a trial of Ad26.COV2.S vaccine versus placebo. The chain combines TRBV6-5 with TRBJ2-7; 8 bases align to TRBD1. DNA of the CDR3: TGTGCCAGCAGTTATGGGACAGGAGGATACTACGAGCAGTACTTC. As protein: CASSYGTGGYYEQYF.